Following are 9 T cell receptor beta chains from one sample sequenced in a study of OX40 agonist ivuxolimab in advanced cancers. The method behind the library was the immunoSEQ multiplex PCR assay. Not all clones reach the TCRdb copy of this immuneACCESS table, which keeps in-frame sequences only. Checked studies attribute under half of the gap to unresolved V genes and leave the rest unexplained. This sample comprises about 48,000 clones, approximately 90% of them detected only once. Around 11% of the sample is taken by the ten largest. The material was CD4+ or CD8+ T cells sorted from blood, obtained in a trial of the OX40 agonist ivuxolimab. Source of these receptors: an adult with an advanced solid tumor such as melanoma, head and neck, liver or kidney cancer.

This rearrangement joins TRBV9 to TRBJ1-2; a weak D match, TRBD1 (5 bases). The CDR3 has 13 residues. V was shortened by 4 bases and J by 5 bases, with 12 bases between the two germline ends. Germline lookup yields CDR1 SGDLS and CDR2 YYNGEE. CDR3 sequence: CASSSSGGYGYTF. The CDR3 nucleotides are TGTGCCAGCAGCTCTAGTGGGGGTTATGGCTACACCTTC.

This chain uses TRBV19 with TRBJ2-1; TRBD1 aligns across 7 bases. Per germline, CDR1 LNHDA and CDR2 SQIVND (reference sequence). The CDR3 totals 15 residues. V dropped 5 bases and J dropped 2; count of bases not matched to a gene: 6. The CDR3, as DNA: TGTGCCAGTAGTGCGGACAGGAATACCTACAATGAGCAGTTCTTC. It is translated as CASSADRNTYNEQFF.

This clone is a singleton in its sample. Here the CDR3 reads CSVGGLSLPEAFF. The CDR3 DNA follows: TGCAGCGTTGGTGGCCTATCATTACCTGAAGCTTTCTTT. The rearrangement uses TRBV29-1 and TRBJ1-1; D is ambiguous. In germline, CDR1 is SQVTM, CDR2 ANQGSEA. V was clipped by 4 bases and J by 6 bases, with 15 bases between them. There are 13 residues in the CDR3.

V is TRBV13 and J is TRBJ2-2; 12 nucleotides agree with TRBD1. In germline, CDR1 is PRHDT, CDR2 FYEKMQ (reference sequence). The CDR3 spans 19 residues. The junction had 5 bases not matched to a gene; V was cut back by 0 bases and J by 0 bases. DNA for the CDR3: TGTGCCAGCAGCTTAGGTCTCGGGACAGGGGGCGCGAACACCGGGGAGCTGTTTTTT. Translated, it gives CASSLGLGTGGANTGELFF.

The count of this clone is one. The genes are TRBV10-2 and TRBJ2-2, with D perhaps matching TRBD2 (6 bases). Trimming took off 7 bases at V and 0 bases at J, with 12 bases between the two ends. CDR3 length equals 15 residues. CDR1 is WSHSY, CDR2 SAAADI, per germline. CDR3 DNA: TGCGCCAGCACCCTCACTAGCCCGAACACCGGGGAGCTGTTTTTT. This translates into CASTLTSPNTGELFF.

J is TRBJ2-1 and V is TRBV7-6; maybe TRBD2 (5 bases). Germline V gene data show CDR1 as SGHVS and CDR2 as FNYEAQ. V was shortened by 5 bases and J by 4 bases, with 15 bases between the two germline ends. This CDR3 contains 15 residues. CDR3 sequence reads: CASSTDGMGYNEQFF. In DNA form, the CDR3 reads TGTGCCAGCAGCACCGACGGGATGGGTTACAATGAGCAGTTCTTC.

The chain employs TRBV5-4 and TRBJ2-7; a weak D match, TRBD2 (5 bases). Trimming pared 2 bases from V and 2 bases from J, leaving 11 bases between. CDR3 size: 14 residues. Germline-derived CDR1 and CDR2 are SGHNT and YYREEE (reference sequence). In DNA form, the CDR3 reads TGTGCCAGCAGCTTCGGACGGGAAGCCTACGAGCAGTACTTC. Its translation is CASSFGREAYEQYF.

The CDR3 coding sequence is TGTGCCAGCAGCCAAGGGTGGAATGAGCAGTTCTTC. It yields the protein CASSQGWNEQFF. This chain connects TRBV9 to TRBJ2-1, with unresolved D. CDR1 and CDR2 (germline): SGDLS, YYNGEE. V lost 4 bases, J lost 7 bases, and 9 bases lay in between. This CDR3 has 12 amino acids.

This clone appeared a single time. The CDR3 protein is CASSSLQAGDTIYF. As DNA, the CDR3 is TGTGCCAGCAGTTCGCTCCAAGCCGGAGACACCATATATTTT. The rearrangement joins TRBV2 to TRBJ1-3; D remains ambiguous. CDR3 size: 14 residues. The germline V and J ends were trimmed by 5 bases and 8 bases, with 16 bases remaining between them. Germline CDR1 is SNHLY and CDR2 is FYNNEI. The full variable domain, completed using reference TRBV2 and TRBJ1-3, is EPEVTQTPSHQVTQMGQEVILRCVPISNHLYFYWYRQILGQKVEFLVSFYNNEISEKSEIFDDQFSVERPDGSNFTLKIRSTKLEDSAMYFCASSSLQAGDTIYFGEGSWLTVV.